This paragraph reports one T cell receptor beta chain. Its specificity is unknown. The authors distributed each subset's genomic DNA evenly over several immunoSEQ plates. Data came from immunoSEQ multiplex PCR; TCRdb stores just in-frame clones and leaves some out. The sample consists of over a million clones, under 80% of them appearing once. V dropped 7 bases and J dropped 8 bases, with 17 bases sitting between them. The germline gives CDR1 MDHEN, CDR2 SYDVKM. The CDR3 sequence is 14 residues long. The sample is drawn from a study of shared clonotypes between healthy human individuals. Findings of the study overall: Sampling covered nothing but blood. Tissue TCR repertoires likely differ from those found in blood. Sharing of clonotypes among donors was expected to vary with sequencing depth. In general, naive subsets displayed greater estimated richness than memory subsets did.

The origin of this receptor is a man younger than 35 in good health. The sequencing input was memory CD4+ T cells sorted from blood. Subset given: CD45RA-negative fraction. The chain carries TRBV28 and TRBJ2-2; possible D gene TRBD1, 5 bases. CDR3 nucleotides: TGTGCCAGCACCTCCGGACACAGGTGGGGGGAGCTGTTTTTT. Its protein product is CASTSGHRWGELFF.